These 6 T cell receptor beta chains share one sample of origin, sequenced in a study of T cell responses to AZD1222 COVID-19 vaccine. The table came from immunoSEQ multiplex PCR; TCRdb's copy has only in-frame clones and leaves some out. In the table there are roughly 80,000 clones, about nine tenths of which are singletons. This specimen was peripheral blood, taken 28 days after the second AZD1222 dose. The receptors shown here come from an adult who received the AZD1222 COVID-19 vaccine.

The V call is TRBV3-1 (or the pseudogene TRBV3-2), the J call TRBJ1-2; D might be TRBD1 (6 bases). The ends were cut back, 4 bases at V and 8 bases at J, with 14 bases in the middle. Germline V gives CDR1 LGHDT, CDR2 YNNKEL (reference sequence). The CDR3 totals 13 residues. CDR3 sequence reads: CASSPTTGSGYTF. CDR3 coding DNA: TGTGCCAGCAGCCCGACGACAGGTTCCGGCTACACCTTC.

This sequence joins TRBV6-2 or TRBV6-3 and TRBJ1-5; no clear D gene. Between the trimmed V and J ends, which lost 5 bases and 3 bases, there was a span of 11 bases. Germline loops: CDR1 MNHEY, CDR2 SVGEGT. This CDR3 is 14 amino acids long. CDR3 DNA: TGTGCCAGCAGTGCTACAGCGATCAATCAGCCCCAGCATTTT. Protein: CASSATAINQPQHF.

J is TRBJ2-7 and V is TRBV19; the D gene is possibly TRBD2 (6 bases). V dropped 6 bases and J dropped 3 bases, with 18 bases sitting between them. Germline loops: CDR1 LNHDA, CDR2 SQIVND (reference sequence). This CDR3 region has 15 residues. In DNA, the CDR3 is TGTGCCAGTAGCTCCGGGGGTCAGGGCCTCTACGAGCAGTACTTC. It specifies CASSSGGQGLYEQYF.

CDR3 sequence reads: CASSFRVSVEAFF. The CDR3 DNA sequence: TGTGCCAGCAGTTTCCGGGTATCAGTCGAAGCTTTCTTT. The V gene is TRBV6-2 or TRBV6-3, the J gene TRBJ1-1; D not certain. This CDR3 is 13 amino acids long. Germline-derived CDR1 and CDR2 are MNHEY and SVGEGT. The V end was cut by 4 bases, the J end by 8 bases, with 14 bases between.

This clone was seen a few times. This CDR3 is also generated by other DNA sequences in the sample. The CDR3 DNA sequence: TGTGCCAGCTCACCACAGCGAGGGGCTTTCTTT. Translated: CASSPQRGAFF. This chain uses TRBV18 with TRBJ1-1, with D unresolved. The CDR3 has 11 amino acids. Trimming removed 1 base from V and 11 bases from J, with 8 bases in between. CDR1 is KGHSH, CDR2 LQKENI, per germline.

In the case of this clone: This specimen includes other DNA sequences encoding the same CDR3. This chain connects TRBV7-9 to TRBJ1-2, with D perhaps TRBD1 (5 bases). The CDR3 has 13 amino acids. V was cut by 5 bases and J by 5 bases, with 12 bases left in between. Germline CDR1 reads SEHNR; CDR2 reads FQNEAQ (reference sequence). The CDR3 region is CASSLGTAYGYTF. The CDR3 DNA follows: TGTGCCAGCAGCCTCGGGACTGCGTATGGCTACACCTTC.